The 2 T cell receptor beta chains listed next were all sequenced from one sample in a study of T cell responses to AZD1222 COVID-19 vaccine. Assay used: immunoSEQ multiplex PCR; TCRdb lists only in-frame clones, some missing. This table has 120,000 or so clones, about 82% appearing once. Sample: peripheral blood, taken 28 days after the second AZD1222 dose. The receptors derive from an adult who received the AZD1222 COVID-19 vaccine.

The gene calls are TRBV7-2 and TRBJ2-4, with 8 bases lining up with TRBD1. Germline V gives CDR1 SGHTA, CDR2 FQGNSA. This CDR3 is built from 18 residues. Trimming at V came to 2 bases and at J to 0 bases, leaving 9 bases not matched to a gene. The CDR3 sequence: CASSLRQGAPLAKNIQYF. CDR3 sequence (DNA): TGTGCCAGCAGCTTACGCCAGGGGGCCCCACTAGCCAAAAACATTCAGTACTTC.

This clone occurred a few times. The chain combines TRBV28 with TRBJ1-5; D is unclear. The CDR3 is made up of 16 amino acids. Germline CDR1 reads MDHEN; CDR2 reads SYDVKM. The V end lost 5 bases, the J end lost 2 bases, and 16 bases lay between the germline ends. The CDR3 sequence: CASSIKRSQGNQPQHF. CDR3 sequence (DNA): TGTGCCAGCAGTATAAAGAGGTCTCAGGGCAATCAGCCCCAGCATTTT.